This TCR beta chain was profiled in a study of early stage breast cancer tumors. J was trimmed by 3 bases and V by 5 bases; bases with no gene match: 6. CDR3 length equals 14 residues. Germline CDR1 reads SGHRS; CDR2 reads YFSETQ. Data came from immunoSEQ multiplex PCR; TCRdb stores just in-frame clones and leaves some out. The sample has approximately 39,000 clones, approximately 69% seen once. The chain employs TRBV5-1 and TRBJ2-7; TRBD1 matches 9 bases. Sequenced: blood. This clonotype was obtained from a person between 55 and 69 years old with breast cancer. The DNA for the CDR3 is TGCGCCAGCAGGACTCCGGGACAGGGCTACGAGCAGTACTTC. Its translation: CASRTPGQGYEQYF.